This T cell receptor (beta chain) was retrieved from a study of CD8+ T cells in alopecia areata (dated by TCRdb to the late 2010s). About the study as a whole: Treated patients were enrolled in an open-label pilot trial of oral tofacitinib at 5 to 10 mg twice daily for moderate-to-severe alopecia areata. Patients stayed on tofacitinib for 6 to 18 months and then had 6 months of follow-up off drug so that delayed response and recurrence could be assessed. Disease severity in treated patients was measured with the SALT score, which quantifies the percentage of affected scalp surface area. In both human patients and the C3H/HeJ mouse model, the study applied high-throughput TCRbeta sequencing to look at T cell clonal expansion in alopecia areata. Scalp tissue and sorted CD4+ and CD8+ peripheral blood T cells from patchy and totalis/universalis alopecia areata patients and from healthy controls were covered by human TCRbeta sequencing. Biopsies were taken from tofacitinib-treated patients at baseline and at 4 and 24 weeks of treatment, and a later scalp biopsy was taken in several of the tofacitinib-treated patients. Scalp clonality was compared across normal scalp (n=4), patchy alopecia areata scalp (n=8), and alopecia totalis/universalis scalp (n=8). RNA was extracted with the PAXgene miRNA kit for fixed scalp, the miRNeasy kit for PBMCs, and the RNeasy kit for mouse skin. Amplification of TCRbeta CDR3 regions was done by immunoSEQ multiplex PCR using 35 Vbeta forward primers and 13 Jbeta reverse primers.

What the authors observed across the whole study: During tofacitinib treatment, many expanded lesional clones stuck around in both scalp and blood, and this persistence may partly explain why relapse happens after treatment is stopped. Tofacitinib significantly decreased scalp clonality and the number of expanded CD8+ clones among the top 100 scalp clones. Because the treated cohort was small and had just a single nonresponder, larger studies are needed to establish links between baseline CD8+ expansion and response. Shared TCR sequences between patients were less evident than in mice, which may be partly attributable to HLA diversity in the patient population. Unlike mouse skin, which is dominated by gammadelta T cells, normal human skin has resident alphabeta T cells that are also sequenced, and this complicates analysis of the scalp TCR repertoire. Higher clonality and more expanded CD8+ clones were observed in lesional scalp than in normal scalp, particularly in alopecia totalis/universalis, a finding suggestive of antigenic drive.

Sample time point, as interpreted from the label and publication: less than 25 weeks on oral tofacitinib. The treatment or condition label of this sample denotes: oral pan-JAK inhibitor, 5-10 mg twice daily. Lesional scalp punch biopsies and peripheral blood were obtained from alopecia areata patients. PBMCs were isolated by density centrifugation and stained for CD3, CD4 and CD8, after which CD4+ and CD8+ T cells were sorted on a FACSAria. On this clone: The specificity of this receptor is unknown. Nothing much larger sits one base from this clone, and base qualities are not available.

Taken from cysteine to phenylalanine, the CDR3 has 15 residues. Left in the record is the CDR3 DNA by itself, 45 bases read in frame from the first base. The junction carries 6 bases between V and J, which are trimmed by 0 bases and 0 bases respectively. Based on the germline V gene, the CDR1 and CDR2 sequences are LGHNA and YSLEER. Receptors were amplified or captured by the immunoSEQ multiplex PCR assay. To provide template for TCR sequencing, every sample had RNA extracted and reverse transcribed into cDNA. First-strand cDNA was synthesized with SuperScript III using a 2:1 mix of oligo-dT and random hexamers. A synthetic immune receptor repertoire was used to measure amplification bias, and any remaining bias was corrected computationally. Per the original workflow: Raw reads were preprocessed for error removal, and CDR3 was defined according to IMGT conventions as running from the conserved cysteine to phenylalanine. Clonality was computed as 1 minus the Shannon entropy, with the entropy normalized by log2 of the number of productive unique TCRs. Whether scalp clones were CD4 or CD8 was inferred by matching scalp TCRbeta sequences against CD4 and CD8 repertoires sorted from blood. What TCRdb holds here is the immuneACCESS table cut down to in-frame rearrangements. Part of the clones is not present; checked against another copy, under half of the missing clones reflect an unresolved V gene, and the others are unexplained. V, J and clone size are taken as reported in that table, and D and trimming were inferred from the DNA itself. The sample has roughly 200,000 clones on record, 53% of them singletons. Roughly a tenth of the sample rests with the top ten.

Sequenced here: CD8+ T cells sorted from blood, sampled at week 24, from a patient treated with tofacitinib. The V gene is TRBV4-3 and the J gene is TRBJ2-1, with the D gene uncertain. The TCR was taken from a human donor with alopecia areata. The CDR3 is CASSQDGISYNEQFF. The DNA sequence is given as TGCGCCAGCAGCCAAGATGGGATCTCCTACAATGAGCAGTTCTTC.